This TCR beta chain was identified during a study of Ad26.COV2.S vaccination and SARS-CoV-2 variants listed by TCRdb under 2021. For context, the study as a whole: Vaccine-arm donors were drawn from COV1001, a multicentre, randomized, double-blind, placebo-controlled phase I-IIa trial of Ad26.COV2.S in healthy adults. Blinding of investigators to trial group allocation was maintained during experiments and outcome assessment. The specificity and breadth of SARS-CoV-2-reactive T cell receptors after Ad26.COV2.S vaccination were assessed by TCRbeta repertoire sequencing. Participants in the trial were split at random into five groups of five each, receiving low-dose or high-dose Ad26.COV2.S once or twice, or else placebo on both occasions. Ad26.COV2.S was administered intramuscularly at a dose of 5x10^10 or 1x10^11 viral particles, either as one shot or as two shots given 56 days apart. The TCR-sequenced set comprised around 30 samples: roughly 19 Ad26.COV2.S vaccine recipients, 5 placebo recipients and 8 SARS-CoV-2 convalescent individuals. Overall study results and their limits: The study was not powered to compare responses between vaccine doses or regimens. Vaccine and placebo recipients had similar non-spike TCR breadth, a finding consistent with the vaccine containing only spike. It was noted by the authors that total T cell responses may have been underestimated by the TCR breadth and depth analyses. Ad26.COV2.S recipients had higher spike-specific TCR breadth than placebo recipients (P = 0.0014). Substantial breadth of spike-specific CD8+ and CD4+ T cell responses was reported after vaccination.

V is shortened by 3 bases, J by 5 bases, and the region joining them spans 10 bases. The germline V gene (reference sequence) specifies DFQATT as CDR1 and SNEGSKA as CDR2. Measured from the cysteine to the phenylalanine, the CDR3 is 12 residues long. Kept here is only the CDR3 DNA, which spans 36 bases and is read in frame from base 1. The immunoSEQ Assay was the method used to sequence TCRbeta CDR3 regions. After extraction, genomic DNA underwent amplification by bias-controlled multiplex PCR, followed by high-throughput sequencing. Processing in the source paper ran as follows. To quantify the absolute abundance of every unique TCRbeta CDR3 region, sequences were collapsed and filtered. T cell fraction was estimated by normalizing TCRbeta template counts to usable DNA, which was measured by amplifying reference genes present in all nucleated cells. Repertoire TCRs were annotated as SARS-CoV-2-specific when V gene, CDR3 amino acid sequence and J gene were exactly matched to a known reactive TCR set. The reference SARS-CoV-2 TCR set was obtained from MIRA and was filtered for enrichment in COVID-19-positive ImmuneCODE repertoires, whereby public or cross-reactive TCRs were removed. Using the MIRA antigens, annotated TCRs were further analysed by specific ORF or by position within an ORF. Depth was the summed frequency of annotated unique rearrangements, while breadth was defined as annotated unique rearrangements over total unique productive rearrangements. Group comparisons of TCR breadth used two-sided Wilcoxon rank-sum tests. Not all clones reach the TCRdb copy of this immuneACCESS table, which keeps in-frame sequences only. Checked studies attribute under half of the gap to unresolved V genes and leave the rest unexplained. That table is the source of V, J and clone size, and D and trimming were worked out from the DNA. The sample records roughly 680,000 clones, more than 80% of which are singletons. The top ten constitute about 1.5% of the sample.

With regard to this clone: Its antigen remains undetermined. It has no much larger one-base neighbor in the sample; base qualities were not kept.

Interpreted using the paper, the treatment or condition label stands for: some 19 received Ad26.COV2.S at low or high dose, single or two shots; roughly 5 received placebo; per-sample allocation not given. For vaccine and placebo recipients, repertoires were sequenced using samples collected on day 63 after the first injection. Cohort 1b enrolled some 25 adults aged 18-55 years at a single site in Boston, USA, between 29 July and 7 August 2020. Ad26.COV2.S consisted of a replication-incompetent adenovirus type 26 vector by which a prefusion-stabilized SARS-CoV-2 spike protein from the original Wuhan strain was expressed.

The sample consisted of peripheral blood, taken in a trial of Ad26.COV2.S vaccine versus placebo. Recombination joined TRBV20-1 with TRBJ2-5; TRBD2 is possibly the D segment (5 matching bases). This sequence originates from a person aged 18-65 years who received the Ad26.COV2.S COVID-19 vaccine or a placebo. The DNA reads as follows: TGCAGTGCTAGTCCCTGGGAGGAGACCCAGTACTTC. Its product reads: CSASPWEETQYF.